Listed below are T cell receptor beta chains from one sample, sequenced in a study of pediatric ulcerative colitis. This table comes from immunoSEQ multiplex PCR, and its TCRdb copy is limited to in-frame clones, with some not included. The table records about 64,000 clones, 77% of them present only once. The specimen was blood. The receptors stem from a boy between 10 and 17 years old with moderate ulcerative colitis. The CDR3 runs from the conserved cysteine through the conserved F or W. A D gene is named only where the DNA matches it firmly. The size of a clone is reported for some rows only, either as once, few or many, or as a class for expanded clones.

NA	TRBV9	TRBJ2-1	NA	CASSVAGSHYNEQFF	TGTGCCAGCAGCGTAGCAGGTAGTCACTACAATGAGCAGTTCTTC
NA	TRBV6-5	TRBJ1-1	few	CASRVGGTEAFF	TGTGCCAGCAGGGTCGGGGGAACTGAAGCTTTCTTT
NA	TRBV7-9	TRBJ1-2	NA	CASTSTRLYGYTF	TGTGCCAGCACCTCGACAAGGCTATATGGCTACACCTTC
NA	TRBV7-6	TRBJ2-1	NA	CASSSGAGSGFEQFF	TGTGCCAGCAGCTCTGGGGCGGGTTCTGGGTTTGAGCAGTTCTTC
NA	TRBV29-1	TRBJ2-7	NA	CSAGPRSGEQYF	TGCAGCGCTGGCCCCCGGTCTGGCGAGCAGTACTTC
NA	TRBV21-1	TRBJ1-2	NA	CASPSHLSSRGHRENYGYTF	TGTGCCAGCCCTTCTCACCTGAGCAGCAGGGGGCACAGAGAGAACTATGGCTACACCTTC
TRBD2	TRBV10-3	TRBJ2-7	once	CASTSVSYEQYF	TGTGCCAGCACTAGCGTCTCCTACGAGCAGTACTTC
NA	TRBV6-1	TRBJ2-7	NA	CASSDSPYEQYF	TGTGCCAGCAGTGACAGCCCCTACGAGCAGTACTTC
NA	TRBV4-1	TRBJ2-1	NA	CASSQDAYNEQFF	TGCGCCAGCAGCCAAGATGCCTACAATGAGCAGTTCTTC
NA	TRBV11-2	TRBJ1-2	NA	CASSQPGMLGYTF	TGTGCCAGCAGCCAACCAGGGATGCTTGGCTACACCTTC
TRBD2	TRBV9	TRBJ2-7	NA	CASSVTSGGAYEQYF	TGTGCCAGCAGCGTCACTAGCGGGGGAGCCTACGAGCAGTACTTC
TRBD1	TRBV11-2	TRBJ2-7	NA	CASSTMTGGYHEQYF	TGTGCCAGCAGCACCATGACAGGGGGCTATCACGAGCAGTACTTC
NA	TRBV4-1	TRBJ1-1	once	CASSPRRDTEAFF	TGCGCCAGCAGCCCCCGGCGGGACACTGAAGCTTTCTTT
NA	TRBV18	TRBJ1-2	NA	CASSLAPDSYYGYTF	TGTGCCAGCTCCCTCGCACCGGACAGCTACTATGGCTACACCTTC
NA	TRBV28	TRBJ2-6	NA	CASSPPYAGHGANVLTF	TGTGCCAGCAGTCCACCTTACGCAGGGCACGGGGCCAACGTCCTGACTTTC
NA	TRBV9	TRBJ1-2	NA	CASSPGQGGIVGYTF	TGTGCCAGCAGCCCGGGGCAGGGTGGAATAGTCGGCTACACCTTC
NA	TRBV19	TRBJ2-5	NA	CASSIRETQYF	TGTGCCAGTAGTATAAGAGAGACCCAGTACTTC
NA	TRBV9	TRBJ2-5	NA	CASSETGTPIQETQYF	TGTGCCAGCAGCGAAACCGGGACCCCGATCCAAGAGACCCAGTACTTC
TRBD1	TRBV18	TRBJ1-2	NA	CVSSSSQGADGYTF	TGTGTCAGCTCATCAAGCCAGGGGGCGGATGGCTACACCTTC
NA	TRBV19	TRBJ1-1	NA	CASSTTGTGLAFF	TGTGCCAGTAGTACCACAGGGACGGGGCTTGCTTTCTTT
NA	TRBV18	TRBJ1-6	NA	CASSTQGWNNSPLHF	TGTGCCAGCTCGACCCAGGGGTGGAATAATTCACCCCTCCACTTT
TRBD2	TRBV4-1	TRBJ2-3	NA	CASSQVPGGAGDTQYF	TGCGCCAGCAGCCAAGTTCCGGGGGGGGCTGGAGATACGCAGTATTTT